This passage covers 13 T cell receptor beta chains from one sample sequenced in a study of T cell responses to AZD1222 COVID-19 vaccine. TCRdb keeps only in-frame clones here, not all; method: immunoSEQ multiplex PCR. The repertoire has about 92,000 clones, about 91% of them found once; the top ten carry 10%. The sample in question was peripheral blood, obtained on day 0 of MenACWY control vaccination. These receptors came from an adult in good health.

The V and J genes are TRBV7-9 and TRBJ1-2; TRBD1 might be the D (5 bases). CDR3 length equals 14 residues. Trimming cost V 8 bases and J 0 bases, with 13 bases left between them. Germline CDR1 and CDR2: SEHNR and FQNEAQ (reference sequence). As DNA, the CDR3 is TGTGCCAGCTCCGGGGGGAGTTCTAACTATGGCTACACCTTC. Translating it yields CASSGGSSNYGYTF.

The chain carries TRBV9 and TRBJ1-2; no definite D call. CDR1 SGDLS and CDR2 YYNGEE come from the germline V gene. Trimming took 0 bases from V and 2 from J, leaving 20 bases between them. The CDR3 loop spans 18 amino acids. CDR3 protein: CASSVGDPFSSRNYGYTF. CDR3 coding DNA: TGTGCCAGCAGCGTAGGCGACCCGTTTTCCTCCCGCAACTATGGCTACACCTTC.

The J gene is TRBJ1-5, the V gene TRBV7-6; D possibly corresponds to TRBD1 (6 bases). The germline V gene encodes CDR1 SGHVS and CDR2 FNYEAQ. Trimming removed 5 bases from V and 6 bases from J, with 23 bases in between. CDR3 size: 17 residues. CDR3 residues: CASSLQPGVDGSQPQHF. The CDR3 DNA is TGTGCCAGCAGCCTACAACCAGGGGTGGACGGCTCTCAGCCCCAGCATTTT.

The chain couples TRBV28 to TRBJ2-1; 8 positions agree with TRBD2. Germline values: CDR1 MDHEN, CDR2 SYDVKM. This CDR3 is built from 16 residues. V lost 5 bases to trimming and J lost 5 bases; unmatched junction nucleotides: 11. The CDR3 reads CASSPAGTRSNNEQFF. The CDR3 DNA follows: TGTGCCAGCAGTCCGGCCGGGACTAGAAGTAACAATGAGCAGTTCTTC.

This clone turned up a few times. The chain combines TRBV6-5 with TRBJ1-5; no definite D call. Germline V gives CDR1 MNHEY, CDR2 SVGAGI. The germline V and J ends were trimmed by 5 bases and 2 bases, with 7 bases remaining between them. The CDR3 is 13 amino acids. The CDR3 DNA reads TGTGCCAGCAGTCCCGAGGGCAATCAGCCCCAGCATTTT. It encodes CASSPEGNQPQHF.

The chain recombines TRBV19 with TRBJ1-5; no firm D call. Trimming took off 6 bases at V and 8 bases at J, with 17 bases between the two ends. The length of the CDR3 is 14 residues. Germline CDR1 is LNHDA and CDR2 is SQIVND (reference sequence). The CDR3, as DNA: TGTGCCAGTAGCATTAGACACCCAGAGGAGCCCCAGCATTTT. It yields the protein CASSIRHPEEPQHF.

The chain combines TRBV5-3 with TRBJ2-7; D unclear. TRBV5-3 carries the ORF label, with uncertain function. Trimming pared 4 bases from V and 3 bases from J, leaving 8 bases between. The CDR3 has 12 residues. The CDR3 loop reads CARSPRFYEQYF. The CDR3 DNA reads TGTGCCAGAAGCCCGAGGTTCTACGAGCAGTACTTC.

This chain links TRBV5-1 with TRBJ2-1; 11 bases align to TRBD2. The CDR3 is 16 residues long. The germline V gene encodes CDR1 SGHRS and CDR2 YFSETQ. J was trimmed by 6 bases and V by 5 bases; bases with no gene match: 10. CDR3: CASSTQPGLAANEQFF. The CDR3 region has the DNA TGCGCCAGCAGTACCCAACCGGGACTAGCGGCCAATGAGCAGTTCTTC.

The chain uses TRBV28 and TRBJ1-6, with a weak D call TRBD1 (5 bases). CDR1 is MDHEN and CDR2 is SYDVKM in the germline V gene. The CDR3 extends over 14 amino acids. V was trimmed by 2 bases and J by 8 bases, leaving 10 bases between them. As DNA, the CDR3 is TGTGCCAGCAGTTTAGGGACTAAAGATTCACCCCTCCACTTT. Protein product: CASSLGTKDSPLHF. The full variable domain, with the rest looked up from reference TRBV28 and TRBJ1-6, is DVKVTQSSRYLVKRTGEKVFLECVQDMDHENMFWYRQDPGLGLRLIYFSYDVKMKEKGDIPEGYSVSREKKERFSLILESASTNQTSMYLCASSLGTKDSPLHFGNGTRLTVT.

This rearrangement joins TRBV15 to TRBJ1-1; D is uncertain. CDR3 size: 15 residues. CDR1 is LNHNV, CDR2 YYDKDF, per germline (reference sequence). The V and J ends lost 0 bases and 1 base respectively, with 9 bases between them. DNA for the CDR3: TGTGCCACCAGCAGAGAAAAGGGCTCGAACACTGAAGCTTTCTTT. Its protein product is CATSREKGSNTEAFF.

The rearrangement links TRBV18 to TRBJ1-3; D is uncertain. The V end lost 2 bases, the J end lost 0 bases, and 8 bases lay between the germline ends. This CDR3 region has 15 residues. The germline gives CDR1 KGHSH, CDR2 LQKENI. As DNA, the CDR3 is TGTGCCAGCTCACCATCTACTGACTCTGGAAACACCATATATTTT. This encodes CASSPSTDSGNTIYF.

This rearrangement joins TRBV7-9 to TRBJ1-1; D unclear. CDR1 is SEHNR, CDR2 FQNEAQ, per germline (reference sequence). The CDR3 length is 14 residues. Trimming stripped 2 bases from V and 0 bases from J, with 7 bases between. The CDR3 coding sequence is TGTGCCAGCAGCTTAAGTCTCATGAACACTGAAGCTTTCTTT. As protein: CASSLSLMNTEAFF.

This chain uses TRBV5-5 with TRBJ2-2, with D possibly called TRBD1 or TRBD2 (5 bases each). Between the trimmed V and J ends, which lost 1 base and 4 bases, there was a span of 20 bases. CDR1 and CDR2 (germline): SGHKS, YYEKEE (reference sequence). The CDR3 consists of 18 residues. Written as DNA, the CDR3 is TGTGCCAGCAGCTTGCAGTTCGTTACGGGGCTAGGCACCGGGGAGCTGTTTTTT. Translated: CASSLQFVTGLGTGELFF.